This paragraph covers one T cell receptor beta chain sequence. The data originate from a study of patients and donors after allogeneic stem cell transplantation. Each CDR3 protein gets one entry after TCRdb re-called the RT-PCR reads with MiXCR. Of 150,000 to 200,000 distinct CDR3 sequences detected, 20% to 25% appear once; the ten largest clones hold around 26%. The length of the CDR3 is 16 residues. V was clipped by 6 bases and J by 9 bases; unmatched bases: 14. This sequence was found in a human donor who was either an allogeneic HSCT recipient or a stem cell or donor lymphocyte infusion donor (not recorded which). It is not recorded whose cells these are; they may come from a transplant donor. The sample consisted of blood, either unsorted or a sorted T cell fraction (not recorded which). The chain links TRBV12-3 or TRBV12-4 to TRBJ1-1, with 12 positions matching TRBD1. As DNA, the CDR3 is TGTGCCAGCAGACCCGCCCTGGGGGGACAGGGGGCTCAAGCTTTCTTT. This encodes CASRPALGGQGAQAFF.